This record concerns one TCR beta chain sequence. The antigen is not known. Time point indicated: newly diagnosed, previously untreated cHL patient sample. Magnetic negative selection served to purify CD4+ T cells out of PBMCs that had been thawed. What served as comparison were PBMCs in newly diagnosed, untreated classical Hodgkin lymphoma. The data stem from a study of PD-1 blockade in classical Hodgkin lymphoma. Study-wide findings and caveats: Baseline TCR diversity was reportedly lower in newly diagnosed patients than healthy donors. What caused the repertoire differences, perhaps disease activity or prior therapy, remains undefined.

V lost 3 bases to trimming and J lost 3 bases, with 15 bases between them. There are 15 residues in the CDR3. The repertoire was sequenced with immunoSEQ multiplex PCR; TCRdb's copy has only in-frame clones and lacks some. Of under 35,000 clones in the sample, around 89% were seen once. This clonotype originated in a human donor with classical Hodgkin lymphoma. V gene TRBV23-1 combines with J gene TRBJ2-7, with D possibly TRBD2 on 5 matching bases. TRBV23-1 counts as an open reading frame of uncertain function. Sequencing was performed on CD4+ T cells from blood. The CDR3 reads CASSHRQLVNYEQYF. The CDR3 DNA reads as TGCGCCAGCAGTCATCGCCAACTAGTAAACTACGAGCAGTACTTC.